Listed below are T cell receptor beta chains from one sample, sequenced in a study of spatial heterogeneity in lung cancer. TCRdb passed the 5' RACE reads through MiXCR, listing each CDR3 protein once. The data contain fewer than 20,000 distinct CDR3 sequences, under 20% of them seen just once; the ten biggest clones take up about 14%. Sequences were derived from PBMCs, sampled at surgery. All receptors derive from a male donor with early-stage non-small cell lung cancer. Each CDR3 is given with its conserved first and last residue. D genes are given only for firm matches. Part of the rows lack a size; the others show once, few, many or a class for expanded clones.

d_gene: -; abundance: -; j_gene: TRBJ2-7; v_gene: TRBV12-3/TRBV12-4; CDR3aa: CASSLGSYEQYF; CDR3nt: TGTGCCAGCAGTTTAGGAAGCTACGAGCAGTACTTC
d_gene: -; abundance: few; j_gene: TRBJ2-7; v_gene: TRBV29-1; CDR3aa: CSVEDVDYEQYF; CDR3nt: TGCAGCGTTGAGGACGTAGACTACGAGCAGTACTTC
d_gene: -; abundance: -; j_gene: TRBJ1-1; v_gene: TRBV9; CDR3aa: CASSVSGANTEAFF; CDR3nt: TGTGCCAGCAGCGTGAGCGGGGCGAACACTGAAGCTTTCTTT
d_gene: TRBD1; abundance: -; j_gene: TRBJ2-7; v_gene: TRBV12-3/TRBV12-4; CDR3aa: CASSLLGTAYEQYF; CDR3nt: TGTGCCAGCAGCCTTCTCGGGACAGCCTACGAGCAGTACTTC
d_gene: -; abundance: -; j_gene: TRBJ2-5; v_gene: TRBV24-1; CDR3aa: CATSDSGTKETQYF; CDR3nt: TGTGCCACCAGTGACTCCGGGACAAAAGAGACCCAGTACTTC
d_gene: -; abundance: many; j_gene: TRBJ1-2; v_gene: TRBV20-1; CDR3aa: CSARDLVRYGYTF; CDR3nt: TGCAGTGCTAGAGATTTGGTCCGCTATGGCTACACCTTC
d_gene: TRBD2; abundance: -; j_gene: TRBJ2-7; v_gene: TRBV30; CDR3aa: CAGGAGGLTEQYF; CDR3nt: TGTGCCGGAGGGGCGGGGGGCCTAACGGAGCAGTACTTC
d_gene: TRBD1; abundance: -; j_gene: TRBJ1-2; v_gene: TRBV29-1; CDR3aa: CSVTGTGESWNYGYTF; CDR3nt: TGCAGCGTGACCGGGACAGGGGAGTCGTGGAACTATGGCTACACCTTC
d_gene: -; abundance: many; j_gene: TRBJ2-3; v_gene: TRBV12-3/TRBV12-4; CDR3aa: CASSSRLGGVPTDTQYF; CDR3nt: TGTGCCAGCAGTTCACGATTAGGGGGGGTCCCCACAGATACGCAGTATTTT
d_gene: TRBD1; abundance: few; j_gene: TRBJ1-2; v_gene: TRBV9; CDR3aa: CASSSQGAQYGYTF; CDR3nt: TGTGCCAGCAGCTCGCAGGGGGCGCAGTATGGCTACACCTTC
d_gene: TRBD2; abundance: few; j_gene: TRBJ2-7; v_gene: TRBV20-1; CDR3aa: CSARDQIGEGLEQYF; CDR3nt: TGCAGTGCTAGAGATCAGATTGGGGAGGGCTTAGAGCAGTACTTC
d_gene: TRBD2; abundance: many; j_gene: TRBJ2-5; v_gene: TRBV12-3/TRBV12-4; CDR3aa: CASGGGEQETQYF; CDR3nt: TGTGCCAGCGGTGGGGGGGAACAAGAGACCCAGTACTTC
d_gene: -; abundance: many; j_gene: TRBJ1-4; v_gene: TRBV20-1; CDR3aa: CSARDIRLEKLFF; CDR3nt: TGCAGTGCCCGGGACATCCGATTAGAAAAACTGTTTTTT
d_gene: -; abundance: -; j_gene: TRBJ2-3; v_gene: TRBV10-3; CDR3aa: CAIKGGVSSTDTQYF; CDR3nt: TGTGCCATCAAGGGGGGAGTTTCTTCCACAGATACGCAGTATTTT
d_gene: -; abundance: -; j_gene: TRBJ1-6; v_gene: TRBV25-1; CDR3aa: CASSEWEVDSPLHF; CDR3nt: TGTGCCAGCAGTGAATGGGAAGTTGATTCACCCCTCCACTTT
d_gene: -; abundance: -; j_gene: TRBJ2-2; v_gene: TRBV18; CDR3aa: CASSPLAGTGELFF; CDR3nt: TGTGCCAGCTCACCACTGGCGGGAACCGGGGAGCTGTTTTTT
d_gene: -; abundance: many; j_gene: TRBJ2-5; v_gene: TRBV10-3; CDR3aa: CAISDQETQYF; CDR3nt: TGTGCCATCAGTGATCAAGAGACCCAGTACTTC
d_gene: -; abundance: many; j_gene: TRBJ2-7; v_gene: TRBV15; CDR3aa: CATSRGDTVGYEQYF; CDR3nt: TGTGCCACCAGCAGAGGTGACACGGTGGGCTACGAGCAGTACTTC
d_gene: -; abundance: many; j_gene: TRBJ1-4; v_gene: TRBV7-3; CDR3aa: CASGEGESGKLFF; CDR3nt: TGTGCCAGCGGGGAGGGGGAGAGCGGAAAACTGTTTTTT
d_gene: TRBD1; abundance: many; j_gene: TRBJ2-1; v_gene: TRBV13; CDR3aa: CASSLGTGERFLGEQFF; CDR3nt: TGTGCCAGCAGCTTGGGGACAGGTGAGCGTTTTCTAGGTGAGCAGTTCTTC
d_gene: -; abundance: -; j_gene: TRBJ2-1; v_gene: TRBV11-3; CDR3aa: CASSLDQGGSNSYNEQFF; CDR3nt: TGTGCCAGCAGCTTAGATCAGGGGGGCTCCAACTCCTACAATGAGCAGTTCTTC
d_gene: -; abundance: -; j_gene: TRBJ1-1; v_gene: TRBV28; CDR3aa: CASSTDGNTEAFF; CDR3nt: TGTGCCAGCAGTACGGACGGGAACACTGAAGCTTTCTTT
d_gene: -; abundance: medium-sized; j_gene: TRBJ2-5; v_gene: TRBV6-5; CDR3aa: CASSWGETQYF; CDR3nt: TGTGCCAGCAGTTGGGGAGAGACCCAGTACTTC
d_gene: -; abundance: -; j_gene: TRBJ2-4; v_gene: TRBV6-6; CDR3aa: CASSPSENIQYF; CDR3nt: TGTGCCAGCAGCCCTTCAGAAAACATTCAGTACTTC
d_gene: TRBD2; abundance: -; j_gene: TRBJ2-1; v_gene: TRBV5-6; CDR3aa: CVSSRLGTSGTIYNEQFF; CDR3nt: TGTGTCAGCAGCCGTCTAGGGACTAGCGGGACTATCTACAATGAGCAGTTCTTC
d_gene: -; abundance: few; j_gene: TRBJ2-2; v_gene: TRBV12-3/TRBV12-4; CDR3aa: CASVGEGVTGELFF; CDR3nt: TGTGCCAGCGTAGGGGAAGGGGTGACCGGGGAGCTGTTTTTT
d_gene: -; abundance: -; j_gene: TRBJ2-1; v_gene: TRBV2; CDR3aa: CAGKMESSYNEQFF; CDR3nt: TGTGCCGGCAAGATGGAAAGCTCCTACAATGAGCAGTTCTTC
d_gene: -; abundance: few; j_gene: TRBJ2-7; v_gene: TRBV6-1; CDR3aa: CASSDPYEQYF; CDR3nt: TGTGCCAGCAGTGACCCCTACGAGCAGTACTTC
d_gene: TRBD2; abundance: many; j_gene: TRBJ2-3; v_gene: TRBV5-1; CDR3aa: CASSSDAGGRGDTQYF; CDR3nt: TGCGCCAGCAGCTCCGACGCGGGGGGGCGAGGAGATACGCAGTATTTT
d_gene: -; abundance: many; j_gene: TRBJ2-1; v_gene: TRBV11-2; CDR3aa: CASSSNNEQFF; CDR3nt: TGTGCCAGCAGCTCTAACAATGAGCAGTTCTTC
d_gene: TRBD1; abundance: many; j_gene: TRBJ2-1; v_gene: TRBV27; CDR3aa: CASSPLGAGGEQFF; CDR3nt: TGTGCCAGCAGTCCCCTCGGGGCAGGGGGTGAGCAGTTCTTC
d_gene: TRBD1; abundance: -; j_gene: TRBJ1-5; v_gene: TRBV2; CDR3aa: CASSVDREFGQPQHF; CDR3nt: TGTGCCAGCAGTGTAGACAGGGAATTCGGTCAGCCCCAGCATTTT
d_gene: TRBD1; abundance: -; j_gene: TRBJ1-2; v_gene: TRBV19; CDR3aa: CASSIWDSGGYGYTF; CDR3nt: TGTGCCAGTAGTATCTGGGACAGCGGGGGCTATGGCTACACCTTC
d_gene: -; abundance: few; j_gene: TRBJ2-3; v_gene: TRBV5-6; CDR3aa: CASSLDPDTQYF; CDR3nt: TGTGCCAGCAGCTTGGATCCAGATACGCAGTATTTT
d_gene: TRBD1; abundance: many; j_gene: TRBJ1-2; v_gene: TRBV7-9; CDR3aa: CASSSDRESYGYTF; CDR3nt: TGTGCCAGCAGCTCGGACAGGGAGTCGTATGGCTACACCTTC
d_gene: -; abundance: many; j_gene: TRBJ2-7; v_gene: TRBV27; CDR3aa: CASSLSGRTATYEQYF; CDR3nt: TGTGCCAGCAGTTTATCGGGACGGACAGCCACCTACGAGCAGTACTTC
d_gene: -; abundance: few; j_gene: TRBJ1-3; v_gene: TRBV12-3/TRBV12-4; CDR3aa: CASSPSLSGNTIYF; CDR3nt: TGTGCCAGCAGTCCCAGCCTCTCTGGAAACACCATATATTTT
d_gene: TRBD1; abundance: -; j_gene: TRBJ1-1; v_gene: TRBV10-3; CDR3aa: CATGGTNTEAFF; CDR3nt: TGTGCCACAGGGGGCACGAACACTGAAGCTTTCTTT
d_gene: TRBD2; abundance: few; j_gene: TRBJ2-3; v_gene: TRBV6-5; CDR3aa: CASKALAGGTDTQYF; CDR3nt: TGTGCCAGCAAGGCCCTAGCGGGGGGCACAGATACGCAGTATTTT
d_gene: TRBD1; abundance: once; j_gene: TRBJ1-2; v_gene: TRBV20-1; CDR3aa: CSVKQGAYGYTF; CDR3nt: TGCAGTGTTAAGCAGGGGGCTTATGGCTACACCTTC
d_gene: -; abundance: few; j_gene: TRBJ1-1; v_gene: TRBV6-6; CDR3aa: CASSYTGPAEAFF; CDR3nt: TGTGCCAGCAGTTATACAGGGCCGGCTGAAGCTTTCTTT
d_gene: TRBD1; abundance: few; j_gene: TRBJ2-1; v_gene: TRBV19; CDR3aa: CASSSISGGDNNEQFF; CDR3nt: TGTGCCAGTAGTTCGATCTCAGGGGGTGATAACAATGAGCAGTTCTTC
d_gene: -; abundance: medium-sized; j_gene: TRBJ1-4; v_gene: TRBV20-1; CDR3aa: CSARDWGEKLFF; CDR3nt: TGCAGTGCTAGAGATTGGGGTGAAAAACTGTTTTTT
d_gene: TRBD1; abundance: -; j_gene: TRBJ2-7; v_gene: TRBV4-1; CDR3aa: CASSLAMTGAYEQYF; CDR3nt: TGCGCCAGCAGCCTCGCAATGACAGGGGCCTACGAGCAGTACTTC
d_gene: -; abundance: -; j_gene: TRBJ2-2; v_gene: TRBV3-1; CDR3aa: CASSQRGELFF; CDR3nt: TGTGCCAGCAGCCAGCGCGGGGAGCTGTTTTTT
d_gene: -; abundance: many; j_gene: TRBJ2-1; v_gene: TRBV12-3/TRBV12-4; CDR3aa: CASSQERGEQFF; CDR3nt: TGTGCCAGCAGTCAGGAAAGGGGTGAGCAGTTCTTC
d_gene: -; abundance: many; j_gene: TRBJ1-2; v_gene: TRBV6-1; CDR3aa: CASSEQLVSYGYTF; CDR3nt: TGTGCCAGCAGTGAACAGTTGGTCTCTTATGGCTACACCTTC
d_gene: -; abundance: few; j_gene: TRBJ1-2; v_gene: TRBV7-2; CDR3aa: CASSLYPGAPSYTF; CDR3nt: TGTGCCAGCAGCTTATATCCGGGGGCGCCCTCCTACACCTTC
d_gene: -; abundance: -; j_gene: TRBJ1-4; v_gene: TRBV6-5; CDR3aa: CASSYSTYTATNEKLFF; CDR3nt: TGTGCCAGCAGTTACTCCACCTATACTGCAACTAATGAAAAACTGTTTTTT
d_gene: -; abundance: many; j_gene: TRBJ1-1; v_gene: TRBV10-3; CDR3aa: CAISESPVMNTEAFF; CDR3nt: TGTGCCATCAGTGAGTCGCCAGTTATGAACACTGAAGCTTTCTTT
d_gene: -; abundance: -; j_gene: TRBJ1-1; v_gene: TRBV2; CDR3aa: CASSDQGGNTEAFF; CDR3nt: TGTGCCAGCAGTGATCAGGGCGGGAACACTGAAGCTTTCTTT
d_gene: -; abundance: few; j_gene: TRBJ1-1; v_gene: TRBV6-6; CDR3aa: CASRWDGHHNTEAFF; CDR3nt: TGTGCCAGCAGATGGGACGGACACCACAACACTGAAGCTTTCTTT
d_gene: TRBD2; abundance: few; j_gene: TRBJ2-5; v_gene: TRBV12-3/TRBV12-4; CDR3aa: CASSRGGQVWTQYF; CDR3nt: TGTGCCAGCAGCCGGGGGGGCCAGGTTTGGACCCAGTACTTC
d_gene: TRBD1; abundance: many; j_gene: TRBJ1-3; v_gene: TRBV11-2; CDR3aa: CASNSLRGRRGNTIYF; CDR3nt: TGTGCCAGCAACTCATTAAGGGGGCGCAGAGGAAACACCATATATTTT
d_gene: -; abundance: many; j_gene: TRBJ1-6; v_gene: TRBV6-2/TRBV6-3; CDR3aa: CASRTDSSYNSPLHF; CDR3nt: TGTGCCAGCAGGACAGACAGCTCCTATAATTCACCCCTCCACTTT
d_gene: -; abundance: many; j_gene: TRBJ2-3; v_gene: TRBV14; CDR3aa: CASSQDHGFAQYF; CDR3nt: TGTGCCAGCAGCCAAGATCACGGTTTTGCGCAGTATTTT
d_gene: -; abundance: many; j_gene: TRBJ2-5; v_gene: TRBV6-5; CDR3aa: CASSYSGETQYF; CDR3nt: TGTGCCAGCAGTTACTCTGGGGAGACCCAGTACTTC
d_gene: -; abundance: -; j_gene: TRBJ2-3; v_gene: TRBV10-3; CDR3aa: CAISDWERTDTQYF; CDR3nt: TGTGCCATCAGTGACTGGGAGCGCACAGATACGCAGTATTTT